This T cell receptor beta chain was obtained from a study of technical replicates of blood from a handful of donors. V shed 2 bases and J shed 13 bases, with 8 bases lying between them. The CDR3 consists of 11 residues. From germline, CDR1 is SEHNR and CDR2 FQNEAQ (reference sequence). The data were produced by immunoSEQ multiplex PCR, yet TCRdb's version contains in-frame clones alone and is incomplete. The data hold about 75,000 clones, with around 97% observed a single time. This sequence joins TRBV7-9 and TRBJ1-4, with TRBD1 as a possible D gene (5 bases). The clonotype was recovered from a human donor in good health. What was sequenced was T cells isolated from PBMCs. CDR3 amino acids: CASSLQGLLFF. The CDR3 region has the DNA TGTGCCAGCAGCTTACAGGGTTTACTGTTTTTT.